The next 25 T cell receptor beta chains were all read from a single sample in a study of shared clonotypes between healthy human individuals. Using immunoSEQ multiplex PCR, the repertoire was profiled, and TCRdb retains in-frame clones only, with some absent. There are under 750,000 clones in the sample; around 77% occur only once, and approximately 2% lies in the top ten. The sample consisted of memory CD4+ T cells sorted from blood. Noted subset: CD45RA-negative fraction. All receptors derive from a woman in her 30s in good health.

J is TRBJ2-1 and V is TRBV29-1; 11 positions match TRBD1. Germline lookup yields CDR1 SQVTM and CDR2 ANQGSEA. CDR3 size: 13 residues. V lost 8 bases and J lost 9; bases outside the gene matches: 9. CDR3 in DNA: TGCAGCCTGGGACAGGGGGGAATTCGTGAGCAGTTCTTC. Translated: CSLGQGGIREQFF.

The table lists this clone with a few counts. The rearrangement uses TRBV28 and TRBJ1-2; D perhaps matches TRBD1 (5 bases). The CDR3 covers 12 residues. Trimming pared 7 bases from V and 8 bases from J, leaving 14 bases between. In germline, CDR1 is MDHEN, CDR2 SYDVKM. The CDR3 reads CASTPPTGGYTF. DNA for the CDR3: TGTGCCAGCACCCCCCCCACAGGAGGCTACACCTTC.

The chain combines TRBV7-3 with TRBJ2-5; 10 nucleotides match TRBD1. CDR3 length equals 15 residues. J was trimmed by 5 bases and V by 4 bases; bases with no gene match: 7. Germline V CDR1 and CDR2: SGHTA, FQGTGA. The CDR3 spells CASSSIPGQGETQYF. The CDR3 coding sequence is TGTGCCAGCAGCTCAATACCGGGACAGGGGGAGACCCAGTACTTC.

The genes are TRBV5-1 and TRBJ2-2, with 8 bases fitting TRBD2. The CDR3 spans 17 residues. The germline CDR1 and CDR2 sequences are SGHRS and YFSETQ. The junction had 7 bases not matched to a gene; V was cut back by 0 bases and J by 3 bases. This CDR3 is CASSLEREPFYTGELFF. The CDR3 nucleotides are TGCGCCAGCAGCTTGGAGCGGGAGCCCTTCTACACCGGGGAGCTGTTTTTT.

The chain has TRBV4-2 and TRBJ1-2; 7 bases agree with TRBD1. There are 15 residues in the CDR3. V shed 4 bases, J shed 0 bases, and the junction held 5 bases outside the gene matches. CDR1 and CDR2 from the germline V gene are LGHNA and YNFKEQ. The CDR3 DNA sequence: TGTGCCAGCAGCCTTACGGGACAGACTAACTATGGCTACACCTTC. Amino acid sequence: CASSLTGQTNYGYTF.

The V gene is TRBV19, the J gene TRBJ2-2, with unresolved D. This CDR3 contains 16 residues. Trimming pared 1 base from V and 7 bases from J, leaving 16 bases between. Germline CDR1 reads LNHDA; CDR2 reads SQIVND (reference sequence). CDR3 DNA: TGTGCCAGTAGTATAGTTCAGGTTTCATCTTTCGGGGAGCTGTTTTTT. The encoded protein is CASSIVQVSSFGELFF.

V is TRBV5-6 and J is TRBJ1-3; D is unclear. The germline V gene encodes CDR1 SGHDT and CDR2 YYEEEE. The CDR3 is made up of 15 amino acids. V was clipped by 2 bases and J by 4 bases, with 13 bases between them. This CDR3 reads CASSFGVQAGNTIYF. For the CDR3, the DNA is TGTGCCAGCAGCTTCGGAGTCCAGGCGGGAAACACCATATATTTT.

On this clone: Other nucleotide sequences in the sample specify the same CDR3. The gene calls are TRBV29-1 and TRBJ2-7; D unresolved. Trimming shortened V by 6 bases and J by 3 bases, and 9 bases separated the two germline ends. The CDR3 contains 11 residues. Germline V gives CDR1 SQVTM, CDR2 ANQGSEA. CDR3: CSVVRDYEQYF. The CDR3 DNA reads TGCAGCGTCGTACGTGACTACGAGCAGTACTTC.

As to this clone: This sample also contains other DNA sequences that code for the same CDR3. The J gene is TRBJ1-4, the V gene TRBV5-1; 8 bases agree with TRBD1. V trimming: 4 bases; J trimming: 8 bases; junction bases outside the gene matches: 7. This CDR3 contains 14 residues. CDR1 and CDR2 from the germline V gene are SGHRS and YFSETQ. This CDR3 reads CASSLGQGREKLFF. The CDR3 DNA is TGCGCCAGCAGCCTAGGACAGGGCCGGGAAAAACTGTTTTTT.

V and J are TRBV30 and TRBJ2-3; no reliable D call. V lost 5 bases and J lost 0, with 18 bases in between. Germline V lookup: CDR1 GTSNPN, CDR2 SVGIG (reference sequence). The CDR3 is 16 amino acids. CDR3 sequence (DNA): TGTGCCTGGGGCTATGGCGTCCAGCTAAGCACAGATACGCAGTATTTT. This sequence encodes CAWGYGVQLSTDTQYF.

The V gene is TRBV19, the J gene TRBJ1-4; D is unresolved. CDR1 and CDR2 from the germline V gene are LNHDA and SQIVND (reference sequence). Trimming stripped 5 bases from V and 7 bases from J, with 11 bases between. The CDR3 is 13 amino acids. The CDR3 spells CASSVSGVEKLFF. In nucleotides, the CDR3 is TGTGCCAGTAGTGTTTCGGGTGTTGAAAAACTGTTTTTT.

The rearrangement uses TRBV25-1 and TRBJ1-4; D is uncertain. Germline-derived CDR1 and CDR2 are MGHDK and SYGVNS. V gave up 2 bases and J gave up 8 bases, with 15 bases separating them. There are 15 residues in the CDR3. CDR3 loop: CASSEPGSLEEKLFF. The CDR3 DNA reads TGTGCCAGCAGTGAACCGGGATCCCTTGAAGAAAAACTGTTTTTT.

CDR3 amino acids: CASNRGNNEQFF. The CDR3 nucleotides read TGTGCCAGTAATAGAGGTAACAATGAGCAGTTCTTC. This rearrangement joins TRBV19 to TRBJ2-1; D gene ambiguous. Per germline, CDR1 LNHDA and CDR2 SQIVND (reference sequence). This CDR3 is 12 amino acids long. Trimming pared 7 bases from V and 5 bases from J, leaving 9 bases between.

The CDR3 spells CASSRQTDTQYF. The CDR3 nucleotides are TGCGCCAGCAGCCGACAGACGGATACGCAGTATTTT. The V and J genes are TRBV5-1 and TRBJ2-3, with a weak D call TRBD1 (5 bases). CDR1 and CDR2 from the germline V gene are SGHRS and YFSETQ. V dropped 4 bases and J dropped 6 bases, with 9 bases sitting between them. This CDR3 is 12 amino acids long.

V gene TRBV10-3 combines with J gene TRBJ2-1; TRBD2 agrees at 7 bases. The CDR3 loop spans 12 amino acids. V was pared by 4 bases and J by 6 bases, with 0 bases of the junction left unmatched. The V gene's germline CDR1 is ENHRY and CDR2 SYGVKD. The CDR3 DNA sequence: TGTGCCATCAGTGTAGCGGGCAATGAGCAGTTCTTC. Translation gives CAISVAGNEQFF.

This clone was found a few times. The chain has TRBV6-6 and TRBJ2-2, with TRBD2 matching over 9 bases. Germline assignment: CDR1 MNHNY and CDR2 SVGAGI (reference sequence). This CDR3 is built from 13 residues. The DNA for the CDR3 is TGTTCAAGCAGGGTAGCGGGAGCCGGGGAGCTGTTTTTT. It is translated as CSSRVAGAGELFF.

This clone was counted a few times. This chain links TRBV5-1 with TRBJ2-1, with D uncertain. Germline V gene data show CDR1 as SGHRS and CDR2 as YFSETQ. Between the trimmed V and J ends, which lost 4 bases and 0 bases, there was a span of 11 bases. The CDR3 totals 15 residues. In DNA, the CDR3 is TGCGCCAGCAGCCAAGACTGGAGCTCCTACAATGAGCAGTTCTTC. Translated, it gives CASSQDWSSYNEQFF.

The chain joins TRBV18 to TRBJ2-1; 10 bases match TRBD2. This CDR3 contains 14 residues. Germline values: CDR1 KGHSH, CDR2 LQKENI. After removal of 4 bases from V and 8 bases from J, the junction contained 5 bases not matched to a gene. The CDR3 bases are TGTGCCAGCTCACGTACTAGCGGGAAGGATGAGCAGTTCTTC. This codes for CASSRTSGKDEQFF.

The rearrangement uses TRBV5-6 and TRBJ2-1, with 8 bases lining up with TRBD2. The CDR3 runs 16 residues. Per germline, CDR1 SGHDT and CDR2 YYEEEE. V shed 0 bases and J 4 bases; nucleotides not matched to a gene: 6. CDR3 amino acids: CASSLAGLAGYNEQFF. DNA of the CDR3: TGTGCCAGCAGCTTGGCCGGGCTAGCGGGTTACAATGAGCAGTTCTTC.

The chain has TRBV10-3 and TRBJ2-7; weak D call: TRBD1 (5 bases). The germline CDR1 and CDR2 sequences are ENHRY and SYGVKD. Trimming cost V 10 bases and J 2 bases, with 12 bases left between them. The CDR3 runs to 12 residues. CDR3 nucleotide sequence: TGTGCCACGCACGACAGAACCTACGAGCAGTACTTC. As protein: CATHDRTYEQYF.

This sequence joins TRBV28 and TRBJ1-4; 9 bases align to TRBD1. This CDR3 has 18 residues. CDR1 and CDR2 (germline): MDHEN, SYDVKM. Trimming cost V 2 bases and J 7 bases; bases outside gene matches: 14. CDR3 in amino acids: CASSLEGWGQGRTEKLFF. CDR3 coding DNA: TGTGCCAGCAGTTTAGAAGGATGGGGACAGGGAAGAACTGAAAAACTGTTTTTT.

This clone was seen more than once but under ten times. The chain employs TRBV4-1 and TRBJ1-1; no firm D call. The CDR3 is made up of 13 amino acids. Trimming left V 2 bases short and J 3 bases short, with 7 bases between. Germline V gene data show CDR1 as MGHRA and CDR2 as YSYEKL. The CDR3 loop is CASSQQDDTEAFF. The CDR3 DNA reads as TGCGCCAGCAGCCAACAGGACGACACTGAAGCTTTCTTT.

The rearrangement uses TRBV11-1 and TRBJ2-5; D may correspond to TRBD1 or TRBD2 (5 bases each). Deletions cut 1 base from V and 5 bases from J, with 8 bases between. The CDR3 runs 13 residues. CDR1 and CDR2 (germline): SGHAT, FQDESV (reference sequence). Here the CDR3 DNA reads TGTGCCAGCAGCTTAGTGTGGGGGGAGACCCAGTACTTC. Protein product: CASSLVWGETQYF.

This clone has just one count. The chain combines TRBV23-1 with TRBJ2-4, with 9 bases fitting TRBD2. TRBV23-1 is recorded as an ORF, its role being uncertain. V trimming: 3 bases; J trimming: 8 bases; junction bases outside the gene matches: 14. The CDR3 is made up of 17 amino acids. This chain's CDR3 is CASSHSELGLAGDIQYF. The CDR3 region has the DNA TGCGCCAGCAGTCATTCAGAATTGGGACTAGCTGGGGACATTCAGTACTTC.

This clone turned up a few times. This chain uses TRBV28 with TRBJ1-2; TRBD1 matches at 10 bases. The germline CDR1 and CDR2 sequences are MDHEN and SYDVKM. The ends lost 5 bases at V and 2 bases at J; junction bases unmatched: 5. This CDR3 has 15 amino acids. CDR3 DNA sequence: TGTGCCAGCAGTCCGCCGACAGGGGGCAACTATGGCTACACCTTC. Residues: CASSPPTGGNYGYTF.